This T cell receptor (beta chain) was profiled in a study of shared clonotypes between healthy human individuals. The overall study: CD4 naive and CD4 memory each took three plates per donor, while CD8 naive took two and CD8 memory one. Study results and caveats: Naive subsets, compared against memory subsets, generally had larger estimated richness values.

Notes on this clone: The antigen is not known.

Sorted-subset replicate PCRs used roughly 180 ng DNA, approximately 27,000 T cell genomes. In the original analysis: Quality scores were absent from the junction-only immunoSEQ sequences, so filtering differed. Method: immunoSEQ multiplex PCR; TCRdb's copy keeps in-frame clones and lacks some. V and J calls and clone size come straight from that table; D and trimming were deduced from the DNA. The sample lists roughly 2 million clones, 95% occurring once. The CDR3 runs to 13 residues. Germline CDR1 reads WSHSY; CDR2 reads SAAADI. Trimming left V 5 bases short and J 0 bases short, with 7 bases between.

The sequenced sample was naive CD4+ T cells sorted from blood. Subset given: CD45RA+ positively selected. The J gene is TRBJ1-2, the V gene TRBV10-2; no definite D call. This receptor was identified in a young man in good health. The CDR3 is CASSLASNYGYTF. CDR3 DNA sequence: TGCGCCAGCAGTCTTGCCTCTAACTATGGCTACACCTTC.